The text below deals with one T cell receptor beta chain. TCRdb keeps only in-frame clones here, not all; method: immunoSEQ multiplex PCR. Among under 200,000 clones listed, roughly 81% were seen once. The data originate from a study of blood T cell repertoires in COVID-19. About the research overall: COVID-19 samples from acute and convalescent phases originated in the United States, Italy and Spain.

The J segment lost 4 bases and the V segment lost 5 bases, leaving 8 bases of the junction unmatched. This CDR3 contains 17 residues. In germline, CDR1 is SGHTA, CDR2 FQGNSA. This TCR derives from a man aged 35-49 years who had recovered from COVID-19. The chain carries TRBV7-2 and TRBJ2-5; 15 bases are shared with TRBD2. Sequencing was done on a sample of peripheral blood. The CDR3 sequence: CASSRRGTSGRRETQYF. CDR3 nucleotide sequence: TGTGCCAGCAGCCGTCGGGGGACTAGCGGGAGGCGAGAGACCCAGTACTTC.